The 5 T cell receptor beta chains presented below share a single source sample, sequenced in a study of T cells in Graves' hyperthyroidism and ophthalmopathy. RNA transcripts provided the source from which TCR beta CDR3 regions were amplified. Using the HTBI primer set, a first-round RT-PCR was run on the TCR CDR3. TCRdb reprocessed the multiplex PCR reads via MiXCR and lists one record per CDR3 protein. The table includes about 270,000 distinct CDR3 sequences, about 25% detected once. Sequencing was performed on blood. Receptors originate from a man aged 35-49 years with Graves' hyperthyroidism that later progressed to Graves' ophthalmopathy.

This clonotype was detected ten times or more. This chain links TRBV6-5 with TRBJ1-1; TRBD1 might be the D (6 bases). There are 13 residues in the CDR3. Trimming took 4 bases from V and 3 from J, leaving 9 bases between them. Germline V lookup: CDR1 MNHEY, CDR2 SVGAGI. This chain's CDR3 is CASSSQGDTEAFF. DNA of the CDR3: TGTGCCAGCAGTTCACAGGGAGACACTGAAGCTTTCTTT.

There are a few counts of this clonotype. The junction differs from germline at one of its ends, possibly a read error. The chain links TRBV6-5 to TRBJ1-5; 7 bases are shared with TRBD1. The CDR3 totals 15 residues. Germline-derived CDR1 and CDR2 are MNHEY and SVGAGI. CDR3 sequence (DNA): TGTGCCAGCAGTTACAACAGGGGAAAGAATCAACCCCAGCATTTT. It encodes CASSYNRGKNQPQHF.

This clonotype was found many times. This chain joins TRBV2 and TRBJ2-2, with D perhaps being TRBD1 or TRBD2 (5 bases each). Germline CDR1 and CDR2: SNHLY and FYNNEI. Trimming stripped 6 bases from V and 0 bases from J, with 11 bases between. The CDR3 is 15 amino acids. This chain's CDR3 is CASRGRSANTGELFF. CDR3 sequence (DNA): TGTGCCAGCAGGGGACGGAGCGCGAACACCGGGGAGCTGTTTTTT.

This clonotype was counted many times. The genes are TRBV15 and TRBJ1-2; D gene unclear. The CDR3 loop spans 12 amino acids. Germline values: CDR1 LNHNV, CDR2 YYDKDF (reference sequence). Trimming pared 0 bases from V and 6 bases from J, leaving 5 bases between. CDR3 sequence: CATSRDLDGYTF. In DNA, the CDR3 is TGTGCCACCAGCAGAGATTTAGATGGCTACACCTTC. Using reference TRBV15 and TRBJ1-2 for the parts outside the CDR3, the full variable domain is DAMVIQNPRYQVTQFGKPVTLSCSQTLNHNVMYWYQQKSSQAPKLLFHYYDKDFNNEADTPDNFQSRRPNTSFCFLDIRSPGLGDTAMYLCATSRDLDGYTFGSGTRLTVV.

This clonotype was observed many times. The chain carries TRBV6-1 and TRBJ2-2; tentative D call: TRBD1 (5 bases). The germline CDR1 and CDR2 sequences are MNHNS and SASEGT. The CDR3 is 14 residues long. With 6 bases removed from V and 4 bases from J, the gap between germline ends came to 12 bases. The CDR3 region is CASRDTTFTGELFF. In nucleotides, the CDR3 is TGTGCCAGCAGGGACACCACTTTCACCGGGGAGCTGTTTTTT.